Listed here is a single TCR beta chain. CDR3 and TCR beta VDJ profiling relied on a genomic DNA template. TCRdb re-called the reads with MiXCR, one entry per CDR3 protein. The table shows roughly 150,000 distinct CDR3 sequences, with roughly 48% occurring only once. The data derive from a study of CD8+CD57+ T cells in acquired aplastic anemia. This CDR3 contains 13 residues. The germline gives CDR1 DFQATT, CDR2 SNEGSKA (reference sequence). The ends were cut back, 5 bases at V and 6 bases at J, with 16 bases in the middle. The V gene is TRBV20-1, the J gene TRBJ1-2; D unresolved. Material for sequencing was sorted CD4+, CD8+, or CD8+CD57+ T cells (not recorded which) from PBMCs. The TCR was taken from a human donor in good health. In DNA, the CDR3 is TGCAGTGCTGTCCTGAGTCGAACGGATGGCTACACCTTC. Translated, it gives CSAVLSRTDGYTF.